This TCR beta chain was profiled in a study of blood T cell repertoires in COVID-19. Overall study context: Samples taken during acute and convalescent COVID-19 were collected in the United States, Italy and Spain. T cells, B-cell-depleted T cells, or PBMCs provided the cDNA or gDNA that served as material.

This CDR3 comprises 14 residues. The junction had 6 bases not matched to a gene; V was cut back by 3 bases and J by 5 bases. Germline-derived CDR1 and CDR2 are DFQATT and SNEGSKA (reference sequence). Original data processing: Amplified reference gene primers provided the basis for estimating nucleated cell counts. Sequenced by immunoSEQ multiplex PCR; TCRdb stores in-frame clones only, minus some. V and J calls and clone size are given by that table; D and trimming were obtained from the DNA. The table has around 40,000 clones, about nine tenths seen once. The clonotype was recovered from a man in his fifties or sixties with active COVID-19. Sequencing was carried out using peripheral blood. This chain links TRBV20-1 with TRBJ2-5, with TRBD2 matching 10 bases. The CDR3 DNA sequence: TGCAGTGCTAGTGCCGGGACTAGCGTGGAGACCCAGTACTTC. Encoded protein: CSASAGTSVETQYF.